These 30 T cell receptor beta chains came from one sample sequenced in a study of T cells after posttransplantation cyclophosphamide. Cyclophosphamide on days +3 and +4 followed busulfan-fludarabine conditioning and a marrow graft. The protocol was immunoSEQ multiplex PCR, while the TCRdb copy is restricted to in-frame clones and leaves out a portion. The sample lists 2,000 or so clones, 81% occurring once. Sequencing was performed on CD8+ T cells sorted from blood, taken around 370 days after allogeneic stem cell transplant with posttransplant cyclophosphamide. Source of these receptors: a male patient in his fifties who received an allogeneic stem cell transplant from a related donor and was CMV-positive. The T cells may come from the graft donor.

In its sample, this clone was seen a few times. The chain combines TRBV30 with TRBJ2-7; 7 nucleotides agree with TRBD2. The CDR3 runs 14 residues. After removal of 5 bases from V and 1 base from J, the junction contained 8 bases not matched to a gene. Germline CDR1 GTSNPN, CDR2 SVGIG (reference sequence). CDR3 sequence: CAWGLVPYSYEQYF. CDR3 nucleotide sequence: TGTGCCTGGGGACTAGTTCCCTATTCCTACGAGCAGTACTTC.

The chain links TRBV27 to TRBJ2-7, with D perhaps matching TRBD2 (6 bases). V gave up 6 bases and J gave up 7 bases, with 22 bases separating them. Germline V CDR1 and CDR2: MNHEY, SMNVEV (reference sequence). The CDR3 has 15 residues. CDR3 nucleotide sequence: TGTGCCAGCAGCTTCGACGCGGGACTGGCTGATGAGCAGTACTTC. It specifies CASSFDAGLADEQYF.

The rearrangement uses TRBV6-5 and TRBJ2-7, with TRBD1 matching 7 bases. CDR1 is MNHEY, CDR2 SVGAGI, per germline. After removal of 2 bases from V and 3 bases from J, the junction contained 4 bases not matched to a gene. The CDR3 sequence is 14 residues long. The CDR3 here is CASSYRDRGYEQYF. CDR3 in DNA: TGTGCCAGCAGTTACCGGGACAGAGGCTACGAGCAGTACTTC.

Worth noting for this clone: Other DNA sequences of this sample code for an identical CDR3. The J gene is TRBJ1-1, the V gene TRBV11-2; no clear D. The ends were cut back, 6 bases at V and 5 bases at J, with 16 bases in the middle. The germline CDR1 and CDR2 sequences are SGHAT and FQNNGV. The CDR3 runs to 14 residues. CDR3: CASRLTSPGTEAFF. The DNA of the CDR3 is TGTGCCAGCAGACTTACTTCTCCGGGGACTGAAGCTTTCTTT.

The V gene is TRBV29-1, the J gene TRBJ2-7; no firm D call. CDR1 is SQVTM, CDR2 ANQGSEA, per germline. CDR3 length: 14 amino acids. V lost 1 base to trimming and J lost 2 bases, with 12 bases between them. Written as DNA, the CDR3 is TGCAGCGTTGAAGTCGGTCCTACCGCCTACGAGCAGTACTTC. It translates to CSVEVGPTAYEQYF.

V gene TRBV4-1 combines with J gene TRBJ2-3; a weak D match, TRBD2 (7 bases). Trimming removed 6 bases from V and 2 bases from J, with 21 bases in between. Per germline, CDR1 MGHRA and CDR2 YSYEKL. The CDR3 contains 17 residues. The CDR3 DNA sequence: TGCGCCAGCAGAGCAGGGCGGGGGACACAGGACACAGATACGCAGTATTTT. It is translated as CASRAGRGTQDTDTQYF.

The chain links TRBV5-8 to TRBJ2-1; 10 positions agree with TRBD2. Germline values: CDR1 SGHTS, CDR2 YDEGEE. This CDR3 has 15 amino acids. V shed 0 bases, J shed 9 bases, and the junction held 6 bases outside the gene matches. CDR3 protein: CASSLEAGGVGEQFF. CDR3 bases: TGTGCCAGCAGCTTGGAAGCGGGAGGGGTCGGTGAGCAGTTCTTC.

This chain joins TRBV30 and TRBJ1-1; TRBD1 might be the D (5 bases). Trimming took 1 base from V and 4 from J, leaving 7 bases between them. The CDR3 extends over 12 amino acids. Looked up from germline, CDR1 is GTSNPN and CDR2 is SVGIG (reference sequence). CDR3 sequence reads: CAWSGGTTEAFF. The CDR3 nucleotides read TGTGCCTGGAGTGGGGGCACCACTGAAGCTTTCTTT.

The V call is TRBV30, the J call TRBJ1-4, with D possibly matching TRBD1 (6 bases). Germline values: CDR1 GTSNPN, CDR2 SVGIG (reference sequence). V lost 3 bases, J lost 8 bases, and 13 bases lay in between. The CDR3 consists of 13 residues. CDR3 sequence reads: CAWRTGFGEKLFF. The CDR3 DNA is TGTGCCTGGAGAACAGGGTTCGGGGAAAAACTGTTTTTT.

In its sample, this clone ranks as large. The rearrangement links TRBV13 to TRBJ1-5, with D perhaps matching TRBD1 (5 bases). The CDR3 extends over 14 amino acids. Per germline, CDR1 PRHDT and CDR2 FYEKMQ (reference sequence). Between the trimmed V and J ends, which lost 0 bases and 4 bases, there was a span of 7 bases. The CDR3 nucleotides are TGTGCCAGCAGCTTAGGCGGGGGGAATCAGCCCCAGCATTTT. This encodes CASSLGGGNQPQHF.

The chain has TRBV10-1 and TRBJ2-3, with 9 bases fitting TRBD1. J lost 3 bases, V lost 6 bases, and 1 base had no gene match. There are 13 residues in the CDR3. CDR1 and CDR2 (germline): WNHNN, SYGVQD (reference sequence). The CDR3 loop is CASRGTGTDTQYF. CDR3 bases: TGCGCCAGCAGAGGGACAGGGACAGATACGCAGTATTTT.

The chain joins TRBV9 to TRBJ2-7; 9 bases are shared with TRBD1. The CDR3 is 15 residues long. J lost 1 base, V lost 0 bases, and 2 bases had no gene match. CDR1 is SGDLS, CDR2 YYNGEE, per germline. CDR3 sequence reads: CASSVGGQGSYEQYF. The CDR3 nucleotides read TGTGCCAGCAGCGTAGGAGGACAGGGGTCCTACGAGCAGTACTTC.

This chain links TRBV19 with TRBJ2-3; D gene uncertain. The germline gives CDR1 LNHDA, CDR2 SQIVND (reference sequence). With 4 bases removed from V and 7 bases from J, the gap between germline ends came to 6 bases. CDR3 length: 11 amino acids. The CDR3 coding sequence is TGTGCCAGTAGTACCCCTTATACGCAGTATTTT. The encoded protein is CASSTPYTQYF.

This clone occurred a few times. A much larger clone lies a single base off, so this may be a read error. The rearrangement uses TRBV19 and TRBJ1-2; 11 bases agree with TRBD1. CDR3 length: 16 residues. CDR1 is LNHDA, CDR2 SQIVND, per germline (reference sequence). The CDR3 bases are TGTGCCAGTAGTATTCGCGGACAGGGGGCGAACTATGGCTACCCCTTC. It translates to CASSIRGQGANYGYPF.

Comment on this clone: One end of the junction does not line up with germline, which may come from a read error. The same CDR3 also results from other DNA sequences found in this sample. This chain connects TRBV4-3 to TRBJ1-6; D is perhaps TRBD1 (5 bases). Per the germline V gene, CDR1 is LGHNA and CDR2 is YSLEER. The CDR3 is made up of 16 amino acids. CDR3 sequence: CASSPDARGSNSPLHF. CDR3 bases: TGCGCCAGCAGCCCCGACGCAAGGGGTTCTAATTCCCCCCTCCACTTT.

Turning to this clone: At one end the junction does not follow the germline gene, possibly because of a read error. The V call is TRBV20-1, the J call TRBJ2-7; perhaps TRBD2 as D (6 bases). This CDR3 spans 11 amino acids. Looked up from germline, CDR1 is DFQATT and CDR2 is SNEGSKA (reference sequence). DNA for the CDR3: TGCAGTGTCTCGGACTTGGGGAGGCCCTCCTTC. Translation: CSVSDLGRPSF.

The chain employs TRBV7-8 and TRBJ2-7, with D possibly being TRBD2 (5 bases). The V gene's germline CDR1 is SGHVS and CDR2 FQNEAQ. The CDR3 runs 15 residues. Trimming left V 1 base short and J 2 bases short, with 12 bases between. CDR3 sequence: CASSLVLATTYEQYF. The CDR3 DNA follows: TGTGCCAGCAGCTTAGTCCTAGCTACTACCTACGAGCAGTACTTC.

CDR3 in amino acids: CASSFGGRAEAFF. The CDR3 DNA reads as TGCGCCAGCAGTTTTGGAGGGAGGGCCGAAGCTTTCTTT. The chain employs TRBV10-1 and TRBJ1-1; D not resolved. CDR1 and CDR2 from the germline V gene are WNHNN and SYGVQD (reference sequence). V shed 5 bases and J shed 8 bases, with 15 bases lying between them. This CDR3 has 13 residues.

This chain links TRBV27 with TRBJ2-3; TRBD2 aligns across 8 bases. This CDR3 is built from 16 residues. Germline values: CDR1 MNHEY, CDR2 SMNVEV (reference sequence). The J segment lost 2 bases and the V segment lost 1 base, leaving 5 bases of the junction unmatched. The CDR3 DNA follows: TGTGCCAGCAGTTTATTGGGCGGGAGGCTCACAGATACGCAGTATTTT. Protein sequence: CASSLLGGRLTDTQYF.

The chain carries TRBV7-9 and TRBJ2-7; D gene ambiguous. V gave up 1 base and J gave up 6 bases, with 10 bases separating them. CDR1 and CDR2 (germline): SEHNR, FQNEAQ (reference sequence). The CDR3 sequence is 13 residues long. Here the CDR3 DNA reads TGTGCCAGCAGCTTAGTTTTGTCGTCCGAGCAGTACTTC. Translated: CASSLVLSSEQYF.

The J gene is TRBJ2-3, the V gene TRBV6-1, with 10 bases matching TRBD2. The CDR3 has 18 amino acids. The germline V gene encodes CDR1 MNHNS and CDR2 SASEGT. Unmatched junction bases numbered 11, after V lost 3 bases and J lost 2 bases. CDR3 protein: CASSEESQGLAITDTQYF. The DNA of the CDR3 is TGTGCCAGCAGTGAGGAAAGCCAGGGACTAGCGATCACAGATACGCAGTATTTT.

V and J are TRBV27 and TRBJ2-5; no clear D. Per germline, CDR1 MNHEY and CDR2 SMNVEV (reference sequence). Trimming shortened V by 5 bases and J by 1 base, and 23 bases separated the two germline ends. This CDR3 is built from 18 residues. In DNA, the CDR3 is TGTGCCAGCAGTCCTTACCCTCCTAGGCGCACAACCCAAGAGACCCAGTACTTC. Translating gives CASSPYPPRRTTQETQYF.

This clone occurred once. The chain has TRBV7-3 and TRBJ2-3; TRBD2 might be the D (6 bases). Trimming stripped 5 bases from V and 9 bases from J, with 18 bases between. The CDR3 sequence is 14 residues long. CDR1 is SGHTA, CDR2 FQGTGA, per germline. CDR3 coding DNA: TGTGCCAGCAGCCCCAGCGACTCGGGAGTCACGCAGTATTTT. Protein product: CASSPSDSGVTQYF.

V and J are TRBV11-2 and TRBJ1-5; D possibly corresponds to TRBD1 (5 bases). Germline CDR1 and CDR2: SGHAT and FQNNGV. Trimming left V 5 bases short and J 6 bases short, with 8 bases between. This CDR3 region has 12 residues. CDR3: CASSITGQPQHF. The CDR3 nucleotides are TGTGCCAGCAGCATTACAGGTCAGCCCCAGCATTTT.

The chain employs TRBV5-5 and TRBJ1-1; D is ambiguous. CDR3 length equals 13 residues. The V end was cut by 0 bases, the J end by 0 bases, with 3 bases between. Germline V lookup: CDR1 SGHKS, CDR2 YYEKEE (reference sequence). CDR3 sequence: CASSLGVNTEAFF. CDR3 nucleotides: TGTGCCAGCAGCTTGGGAGTGAACACTGAAGCTTTCTTT.

DNA of the CDR3: TGTGCCAGCAGCTTTGGCGGGAGACGGGCAGATACGCAGTATTTT. It is translated as CASSFGGRRADTQYF. The gene calls are TRBV7-2 and TRBJ2-3, with 7 bases fitting TRBD2. Losses at the gene ends were 3 bases for V and 4 bases for J; bases not matched to a gene: 7. Germline CDR1 is SGHTA and CDR2 is FQGNSA. This CDR3 contains 15 residues.

This clone is termed large. The V and J genes are TRBV7-9 and TRBJ2-1, with D possibly TRBD2 on 6 matching bases. The CDR3 extends over 16 amino acids. Trimming removed 6 bases from V and 5 bases from J, with 20 bases in between. Germline lookup yields CDR1 SEHNR and CDR2 FQNEAQ (reference sequence). CDR3 sequence reads: CASSYPGVAAHNEQFF. DNA of the CDR3: TGTGCCAGCAGTTACCCGGGGGTAGCCGCCCACAATGAGCAGTTCTTC. Looking up the rest from reference TRBV7-9 and TRBJ2-1 gives the full variable domain: DTGVSQNPRHKITKRGQNVTFRCDPISEHNRLYWYRQTLGQGPEFLTYFQNEAQLEKSRLLSDRFSAERPKGSFSTLEIQRTEQGDSAMYLCASSYPGVAAHNEQFFGPGTRLTVL.

V is TRBV5-6 and J is TRBJ2-3; D possibly corresponds to TRBD1 (6 bases). Per germline, CDR1 SGHDT and CDR2 YYEEEE. CDR3 size: 15 residues. The ends were cut back, 4 bases at V and 0 bases at J, with 12 bases in the middle. CDR3 residues: CASSHREMSTDTQYF. CDR3 coding DNA: TGTGCCAGCAGCCACAGGGAGATGAGCACAGATACGCAGTATTTT.

In this sample, this clone turned up once. The chain employs TRBV12-5 and TRBJ1-1; possibly TRBD1 for D (6 bases). V was shortened by 5 bases and J by 7 bases, with 14 bases between the two germline ends. The CDR3 spans 13 residues. Looked up from germline, CDR1 is LGHNT and CDR2 is FRNRAP. The CDR3 here is CASGTRGVGEAFF. As DNA, the CDR3 is TGTGCTAGTGGTACCAGGGGAGTAGGTGAAGCTTTCTTT.

The CDR3 reads CASIGRQGYEQYF. The CDR3 DNA is TGTGCCAGTATTGGGAGACAGGGCTACGAGCAGTACTTC. This sequence joins TRBV19 and TRBJ2-7; 7 bases map to TRBD1. V trimming: 7 bases; J trimming: 3 bases; junction bases outside the gene matches: 6. CDR1 LNHDA and CDR2 SQIVND come from the germline V gene (reference sequence). The CDR3 has 13 residues.